This is a list of T cell receptor beta chains from one sample in a study of blood T cell repertoires in COVID-19. Using immunoSEQ multiplex PCR, the repertoire was profiled, and TCRdb retains in-frame clones only, with some absent. The table lists more than 250,000 clones, roughly 89% of them singletons. The source material was PBMCs or T cells enriched from blood (not recorded which). These receptors were taken from a woman aged 40 to 49 who had recovered from COVID-19. CDR3s include the opening cysteine and the closing phenylalanine or tryptophan. Each record gives: clone size, D gene, J gene, CDR3 length, V gene, CDR3 DNA, CDR3 protein. The D gene is left open where the match is weak. Only part of the rows carry a size: once, few, many, or a class if the clone is expanded.

.	TRBD1	TRBJ2-5	16	TRBV19	TGTGCCAGTAGTATGGGGCCGGACAGGGTAGGAGAGACCCAGTACTTC	CASSMGPDRVGETQYF
.	TRBD1	TRBJ1-1	14	TRBV28	TGTGCCAGCACGCTCGACAGGGTCGGCACTGAAGCTTTCTTT	CASTLDRVGTEAFF
.	.	TRBJ1-3	14	TRBV30	TGTGCCTGGAGTAGGGGCCTTATTTCAAACACCATATATTTT	CAWSRGLISNTIYF
.	.	TRBJ2-2	15	TRBV19	TGTGCCAGTAGTGTAACAGGAGCAAACACCGGGGAGCTGTTTTTT	CASSVTGANTGELFF
.	TRBD2	TRBJ2-3	17	TRBV18	TGTGCCAGCTCACCGAGGACTAGCGGGATGAGCACAGATACGCAGTATTTT	CASSPRTSGMSTDTQYF
few	.	TRBJ1-5	15	TRBV7-6	TGTGCCAGCAGCTTAGAGGCAGGGGTCTATCAGCCCCAGCATTTT	CASSLEAGVYQPQHF
.	.	TRBJ2-1	16	TRBV4-2	TGTGCCAGCAGCCAAGAGTTCGGGGTAGTAGCTGGTGAGCAGTTCTTC	CASSQEFGVVAGEQFF
.	.	TRBJ1-4	13	TRBV2	TGTGCCAGCATCGGCCAGGGGAATGAAAAACTGTTTTTT	CASIGQGNEKLFF
.	.	TRBJ2-7	15	TRBV6-6	TGTGCCAGCAGGACCCTAGCTTCTCAATACGGCGAGCAGTACTTC	CASRTLASQYGEQYF
.	.	TRBJ2-5	15	TRBV5-1	TGCGCCAGCAGCTTGGTAGTGGGAGGCTTGGAGACCCAGTACTTC	CASSLVVGGLETQYF
many	TRBD1	TRBJ1-3	14	TRBV6-5	TGTGCCAGCAGCGGACAGGGCTCTGGAAACACCATATATTTT	CASSGQGSGNTIYF
.	TRBD1	TRBJ1-1	15	TRBV2	TGTGCCAGCAGTGAATGGGGACAGGGGAACACTGAAGCTTTCTTT	CASSEWGQGNTEAFF
.	.	TRBJ2-1	16	TRBV5-4	TGTGCCAGCAGCTTTGAGTTGGCGGAACCCGACAATGAGCAGTTCTTC	CASSFELAEPDNEQFF
.	TRBD2	TRBJ2-3	18	TRBV7-3	TGTGCCAGCAGCTTAACATCTTTCGGCGGGAGGGCCCAGGATACGCAGTATTTT	CASSLTSFGGRAQDTQYF
.	TRBD2	TRBJ2-1	16	TRBV7-9	TGTGCCAGCAGCGTATCTAGCGGGAAGGGGGCGAATGAGCAGTTCTTC	CASSVSSGKGANEQFF
many	TRBD1	TRBJ2-3	15	TRBV9	TGTGCCAGCAGCGCTGCCGGGACAGGGGCAGATACGCAGTATTTT	CASSAAGTGADTQYF
.	.	TRBJ1-1	14	TRBV18	TGTGCCAGCTCACGACAGGACCTGAACACTGAAGCTTTCTTT	CASSRQDLNTEAFF
.	TRBD2	TRBJ2-5	18	TRBV6-1	TGTGCCAGCAGTGAAGCGCACTTAGCGGGAGGGCGGGAAGAGACCCAGTACTTC	CASSEAHLAGGREETQYF
.	TRBD1	TRBJ2-2	14	TRBV11-3	TGTGCCAGCAGCTCGGGACAGTGGGCCGGGGAGCTGTTTTTT	CASSSGQWAGELFF
.	.	TRBJ1-1	14	TRBV9	TGTGCCAGCAGCGTAGGGGAGGGAGTAACTGAAGCTTTCTTT	CASSVGEGVTEAFF
.	.	TRBJ2-7	12	TRBV7-9	TGTGCCAGCAGCAAAGGCGGTAGAGAGCAGTACTTC	CASSKGGREQYF
.	.	TRBJ2-1	17	TRBV19	TGTGCCAGTAGTACCGCCAGGACACACCGAGATGTCAATGAGCAGTTCTTC	CASSTARTHRDVNEQFF
.	.	TRBJ1-4	15	TRBV6-2/TRBV6-3	TGTGCCAGCACCCCGGAGGATGCAACTAATGAAAAACTGTTTTTT	CASTPEDATNEKLFF
.	.	TRBJ2-3	14	TRBV9	TGTGCCAGCAGCGTAGACTTGAGCACAGATACGCAGTATTTT	CASSVDLSTDTQYF
.	TRBD2	TRBJ2-7	13	TRBV6-2/TRBV6-3	TGTGCCAGCAGTTGGACTAGCGGCTACGAGCAGTACTTC	CASSWTSGYEQYF
.	.	TRBJ2-1	13	TRBV3-1/TRBV3-2	TGTGCCAGCAGCGTAAGGGGGTCCAATGAGCAGTTCTTC	CASSVRGSNEQFF
.	TRBD2	TRBJ2-1	14	TRBV24-1	TGTGCCACCAGCATAGCGGGAGAGGGCTATGAGCAGTTCTTC	CATSIAGEGYEQFF
.	.	TRBJ1-4	15	TRBV30	TGTGCCTGGAGTGTACAGGGCAAGGCTAATGAAAAACTGTTTTTT	CAWSVQGKANEKLFF
.	TRBD2	TRBJ2-5	19	TRBV15	TGTGCCACCAGCAGCGGCTCGGGACTAGCGGGAGAGGCAGGAGAGACCCAGTACTTC	CATSSGSGLAGEAGETQYF